This T cell receptor (beta chain) was found in a study of T cells after yellow fever vaccination. Study-level results: Abundant clonotypes (contaminants from the bulk population) could be present in FACS-sorted repertoires.

CDR3 length equals 14 residues. The germline gives CDR1 SGHTA, CDR2 FQGNSA. V shed 1 base and J shed 4 bases, with 7 bases lying between them. Each CDR3 protein is one row after TCRdb ran MiXCR on the 5' RACE reads. Of more than 95,000 distinct CDR3 sequences listed, more than 6% are singletons. In this sample, this clonotype turned up many times. What it recognizes is unknown. This chain connects TRBV7-2 to TRBJ2-2; D remains unclear. The clonotype comes from a man between 18 and 29 years old who received the YFV17D yellow fever vaccine. Here the sequenced sample was CD4+ T cells sorted from PBMCs, taken approximately 11 days after the first yellow fever vaccination. The DNA for the CDR3 is TGTGCCAGCAGCTTAGGTCGTGGCACCGGGGAGCTGTTTTTT. As protein: CASSLGRGTGELFF.